This TCR beta chain appears in the sequencing data of a study of tumor-infiltrating lymphocytes in primary liver carcinoma. As for the study in general: The cohort included men and women aged 30 to 69 years.

Total RNA amounting to approximately 460 ng was the source from which TCR beta cDNA was made with a constant-region primer. Slightly modified ARM-PCR served as the procedure for the TCR beta libraries. These libraries came from three rounds of nested multiplex PCR. Investigators reported that the first two PCR rounds, at 10 cycles each, used TRBV1-TRBV30 forward primers with a C-beta reverse primer. A single record per CDR3 protein comes from TCRdb applying MiXCR to the multiplex PCR reads. The sample carries nearly 45,000 distinct CDR3 sequences, around 70% recorded once. A note on this clonotype: Its specificity is not known. At one of its ends the junction is not consistent with the germline gene, which may arise from a read error.

The germline gives CDR1 MGHRA, CDR2 YSYEKL. The CDR3 contains 15 residues. Study observations and caveats: Compared with blood, tumor repertoires held significantly more in their top 250 clones.

The roughly 17-31 mg bulk tissue piece was not sorted before simultaneous RNA and DNA extraction. Each tumor was sampled at four poles and its centre. This sequence was found in a man between 40 and 49 years old with primary liver carcinoma and hepatitis B virus infection. The sample consisted of liver tumor tissue from sampling region 2. Subset in this sample: tumor region T2, inferior pole. The chain uses TRBV4-1 and TRBJ2-7, with unresolved D. Here the CDR3 reads CASSRRDSLSYEQYF. The DNA for the CDR3 is TGTGCCAGCAGTCGACGCGACTCCCTCTCCTACGAGCAATACTTC.